This section outlines one TCR beta chain sequence together with its context. The target antigen is unknown. The sample belongs to a study of beta chain features in type 1 diabetes. Study in general: Sorted cells examined across all samples numbered 107,917,701. Study-wide findings and caveats: cDNA-based reads could over-represent cells with high TCR expression. Patients and controls would share equally any PCR tilt toward shorter templates.

Expressed TCRB transcripts were sequenced after all isolated RNA was converted to cDNA. The assay was immunoSEQ multiplex PCR, and TCRdb's table has in-frame clones only and misses some. Of hundreds of thousands of clones listed, roughly 31% are singletons. CD4+ naive, central memory, regulatory and stem cell-like memory subsets were isolated by sorting on CD45RO/CCR7/CD25/CD127/CD95/CD27. This CDR3 has 13 residues. V gave up 6 bases and J gave up 4 bases; unmatched junction bases: 8. CDR1 SQVTM and CDR2 ANQGSEA come from the germline V gene. The sequenced sample consisted of naive CD4+ T cells from blood. The chain joins TRBV29-1 to TRBJ2-7; the match to TRBD1 covers 8 bases. The source of this sequence is a man between 18 and 35 years old in good health. The CDR3 nucleotides read TGCAGCGTCTCAGGGGGCGGCATATACGAGCAGTACTTC. It codes for CSVSGGGIYEQYF.